The 22 T cell receptor beta chains presented below share a single source sample, sequenced in a study of shared clonotypes between healthy human individuals. Only in-frame clones appear in the TCRdb table, and some are missing; sequencing was by immunoSEQ multiplex PCR. The profile covers approximately 500,000 clones, with almost 97% appearing a single time and 0.06% taken by the ten largest. Sequences were obtained from naive CD4+ T cells sorted from blood. Subset of the sample: CD45RA+ positively selected. The receptors here all came from a young woman in good health.

The rearrangement links TRBV5-1 to TRBJ1-1; D is unresolved. The CDR3 has 19 residues. Trimming stripped 4 bases from V and 0 bases from J, with 25 bases between. CDR1 is SGHRS, CDR2 YFSETQ, per germline. CDR3 DNA sequence: TGCGCCAGCAGCCGATCGAGTCCGGGAACTACGAGCATGAACACTGAAGCTTTCTTT. Translating gives CASSRSSPGTTSMNTEAFF. The variable domain in full, with the rest retrieved from reference TRBV5-1 and TRBJ1-1, is KAGVTQTPRYLIKTRGQQVTLSCSPISGHRSVSWYQQTPGQGLQFLFEYFSETQRNKGNFPGRFSGRQFSNSRSEMNVSTLELGDSALYLCASSRSSPGTTSMNTEAFFGQGTRLTVV.

The rearrangement uses TRBV30 and TRBJ1-1, with D tentatively TRBD1 (6 bases). The CDR3 spans 11 residues. Germline-derived CDR1 and CDR2 are GTSNPN and SVGIG (reference sequence). V lost 5 bases to trimming and J lost 3 bases, with 7 bases between them. The CDR3 reads CAWGGHTEAFF. The CDR3 coding sequence is TGTGCCTGGGGGGGCCACACTGAAGCTTTCTTT.

V gene TRBV4-1 combines with J gene TRBJ1-3; D possibly corresponds to TRBD1 (6 bases). V was clipped by 4 bases and J by 6 bases, with 19 bases between them. CDR1 and CDR2 from the germline V gene are MGHRA and YSYEKL. The CDR3 contains 16 residues. The CDR3 DNA sequence: TGCGCCAGCAGCCTCCGAACCGGGACATTTATAAACACCATATATTTT. It is translated as CASSLRTGTFINTIYF.

The chain combines TRBV28 with TRBJ2-5, with a weak D call TRBD1 (5 bases). This CDR3 contains 16 residues. V dropped 6 bases and J dropped 4 bases, with 21 bases sitting between them. Germline lookup yields CDR1 MDHEN and CDR2 SYDVKM. The CDR3 spells CASRTSLDRQRETQYF. The CDR3 DNA reads as TGTGCCAGCAGGACTTCATTAGACAGACAACGAGAGACCCAGTACTTC.

V and J are TRBV5-1 and TRBJ2-1; tentatively, D is TRBD1 (6 bases). Trimming shortened V by 0 bases and J by 6 bases, and 19 bases separated the two germline ends. Germline CDR1 reads SGHRS; CDR2 reads YFSETQ. The CDR3 contains 17 residues. This chain's CDR3 is CASSLAPRVRGSNEQFF. In DNA form, the CDR3 reads TGCGCCAGCAGCTTGGCGCCACGGGTAAGGGGGTCCAATGAGCAGTTCTTC. The full variable domain, completed using reference TRBV5-1 and TRBJ2-1, is KAGVTQTPRYLIKTRGQQVTLSCSPISGHRSVSWYQQTPGQGLQFLFEYFSETQRNKGNFPGRFSGRQFSNSRSEMNVSTLELGDSALYLCASSLAPRVRGSNEQFFGPGTRLTVL.

This clone is a singleton in its sample. The genes are TRBV7-3 and TRBJ2-5; no definite D call. Gene TRBJ2-7 matches the end of the DNA better, so the J call may be wrong. In germline, CDR1 is SGHTA, CDR2 FQGTGA. This CDR3 is built from 15 residues. Here the CDR3 DNA reads TGTGCCACCTCCTTATGGGGTGGGCCAGCCTACGAGCAGTACTTC. Protein product: CATSLWGGPAYEQYF.

V usage is TRBV16 and J usage is TRBJ2-7; TRBD2 matches at 9 bases. Germline lookup yields CDR1 KGHSY and CDR2 FQNENV. Trimming cost V 3 bases and J 6 bases; bases outside gene matches: 6. This CDR3 spans 14 amino acids. In DNA form, the CDR3 reads TGTGCCAGCAGCCAGAGGCGGGAGGGCCGCGAGCAGTACTTC. The encoded protein is CASSQRREGREQYF.

Written as DNA, the CDR3 is TGCGCCAGCAGGAAGTGGGGGGCCGGGGTCACTGAAGCTTTCTTT. As protein: CASRKWGAGVTEAFF. This rearrangement joins TRBV5-1 to TRBJ1-1; the D gene is possibly TRBD1 (6 bases). The V gene lost 5 bases and the J gene lost 4 bases, with 18 bases spanning the gap. The CDR3 runs to 15 residues. Germline V gene sequence: CDR1 SGHRS, CDR2 YFSETQ. The complete variable domain, with remaining parts taken from reference TRBV5-1 and TRBJ1-1, reads KAGVTQTPRYLIKTRGQQVTLSCSPISGHRSVSWYQQTPGQGLQFLFEYFSETQRNKGNFPGRFSGRQFSNSRSEMNVSTLELGDSALYLCASRKWGAGVTEAFFGQGTRLTVV.

V usage is TRBV4-2 and J usage is TRBJ2-5, with 8 bases lining up with TRBD2. The last part of the DNA fits TRBJ2-7 better; the J call may be wrong. This CDR3 has 14 amino acids. Germline CDR1 reads LGHNA; CDR2 reads YNFKEQ. CDR3 loop: CASSQAGREAEQYF. The CDR3 nucleotides are TGTGCCAGCAGCCAAGCCGGGCGGGAGGCCGAGCAGTACTTC.

This chain connects TRBV7-8 to TRBJ1-4; TRBD1 aligns across 7 bases. This CDR3 is built from 14 residues. After removal of 5 bases from V and 8 bases from J, the junction contained 8 bases not matched to a gene. Germline V gene lookup returns CDR1 SGHVS and CDR2 FQNEAQ. CDR3 sequence (DNA): TGTGCCAGCAGCGCCCGACAGGGTCGGGAAAAACTGTTTTTT. Translated: CASSARQGREKLFF.

This rearrangement joins TRBV28 to TRBJ1-2; 7 bases align to TRBD1. This CDR3 is 12 amino acids long. With 8 bases clipped from V and 7 bases from J, the junction kept 7 bases outside the gene matches. CDR1 MDHEN and CDR2 SYDVKM come from the germline V gene. CDR3 amino acids: CASLNRGRGYTF. CDR3 nucleotide sequence: TGTGCCAGCCTTAACAGGGGCCGTGGCTACACCTTC.

The rearrangement joins TRBV29-1 to TRBJ2-7, with D perhaps assigned TRBD1 or TRBD2 (5 bases each). The germline V and J ends were trimmed by 8 bases and 1 base, with 18 bases remaining between them. The CDR3 runs to 14 residues. CDR1 SQVTM and CDR2 ANQGSEA come from the germline V gene. The CDR3 DNA is TGCAGCTCCCCGGGGCATATTATTTCCTACGAGCAGTACTTC. Residues: CSSPGHIISYEQYF.

This clone showed up just once. The chain recombines TRBV28 with TRBJ2-3, with 11 nucleotides matching TRBD2. V was pared by 3 bases and J by 7 bases, with 18 bases of the junction left unmatched. This CDR3 has 19 residues. Per the germline V gene, CDR1 is MDHEN and CDR2 is SYDVKM. The CDR3 is CASSLIGRSGRGEWNTQYF. The DNA for the CDR3 is TGTGCCAGCAGTTTGATTGGCCGTAGCGGGAGGGGGGAATGGAATACGCAGTATTTT.

The chain employs TRBV19 and TRBJ1-2, with 8 bases lining up with TRBD1. CDR3 size: 16 residues. Germline-derived CDR1 and CDR2 are LNHDA and SQIVND (reference sequence). After removal of 5 bases from V and 1 base from J, the junction contained 9 bases not matched to a gene. This CDR3 is CASSFGDRNFNYGYTF. The CDR3 DNA follows: TGTGCCAGTAGTTTCGGGGACAGGAACTTTAACTATGGCTACACCTTC.

The chain couples TRBV10-1 to TRBJ2-3, with D perhaps matching TRBD1 (5 bases). The CDR3 is made up of 13 amino acids. With 4 bases removed from V and 7 bases from J, the gap between germline ends came to 12 bases. The V gene's germline CDR1 is WNHNN and CDR2 SYGVQD (reference sequence). The CDR3: CASSGTPSHTQYF. CDR3 nucleotides: TGCGCCAGCAGTGGGACACCATCCCATACGCAGTATTTT.

The chain is built from TRBV7-2 and TRBJ2-3; D remains unclear. Germline values: CDR1 SGHTA, CDR2 FQGNSA. With 4 bases removed from V and 0 bases from J, the gap between germline ends came to 5 bases. The length of the CDR3 is 13 residues. The CDR3 bases are TGTGCCAGCAGCTCTACTAGCACAGATACGCAGTATTTT. It specifies CASSSTSTDTQYF.

This chain joins TRBV28 and TRBJ1-2; D is possibly TRBD1 (5 bases). CDR3 length: 13 residues. From germline, CDR1 is MDHEN and CDR2 SYDVKM. V was clipped by 8 bases and J by 1 base, with 11 bases between them. This chain's CDR3 is CASHSGHNYGYTF. As DNA, the CDR3 is TGTGCCAGCCATAGCGGACATAACTATGGCTACACCTTC.

V usage is TRBV20-1 and J usage is TRBJ2-7, with D possibly matching TRBD2 (7 bases). CDR3 length: 11 amino acids. Trimming took off 3 bases at V and 7 bases at J, with 10 bases between the two ends. Germline V gene data show CDR1 as DFQATT and CDR2 as SNEGSKA (reference sequence). The CDR3 region is CSARRGLEQYF. For the CDR3, the DNA is TGCAGTGCTAGGCGGGGGCTTGAGCAGTACTTC.

The chain carries TRBV28 and TRBJ2-2; D gene uncertain. The CDR3 is made up of 16 amino acids. CDR1 and CDR2 (germline): MDHEN, SYDVKM. With 3 bases removed from V and 6 bases from J, the gap between germline ends came to 17 bases. In nucleotides, the CDR3 is TGTGCCAGCAGTTTTGGTTTTCTGGCTCCCGCCGGGGAGCTGTTTTTT. This codes for CASSFGFLAPAGELFF.

V usage is TRBV19 and J usage is TRBJ1-3; 7 bases match TRBD1. Germline trimming cut 6 bases from V and 3 bases from J; bases unmatched to any gene: 8. Germline values: CDR1 LNHDA, CDR2 SQIVND (reference sequence). The CDR3 has 15 amino acids. Written as DNA, the CDR3 is TGTGCCAGTAGACCAGGGACAGCCGATGGAAACACCATATATTTT. This sequence encodes CASRPGTADGNTIYF.

The V call is TRBV29-1, the J call TRBJ2-2, with 10 bases lining up with TRBD2. Trimming took 5 bases from V and 1 from J; bases not matched to a gene: 4. Germline V gene data show CDR1 as SQVTM and CDR2 as ANQGSEA. CDR3 length equals 15 residues. CDR3 DNA: TGCAGCGTTTCTCGGACTAGCGGGAACACCGGGGAGCTGTTTTTT. Translation gives CSVSRTSGNTGELFF.

The genes are TRBV18 and TRBJ2-7; no firm D call. The CDR3 covers 15 residues. V was clipped by 3 bases and J by 0 bases, with 12 bases between them. CDR1 and CDR2 from the germline V gene are KGHSH and LQKENI. CDR3 DNA sequence: TGTGCCAGCTCACCCCTTCCGGATAGCTCCTACGAGCAGTACTTC. Its protein product is CASSPLPDSSYEQYF.